These 30 T cell receptor beta chains originate from one sample sequenced in a study of identical twins. TCRdb fed the 5' RACE reads into MiXCR, producing one record per CDR3 protein. The repertoire has roughly 720,000 distinct CDR3 sequences, 15% to 20% of them found once; the top ten carry about 12%. This sample was also put to use in a study of T cells expressing NK-cell markers.

Sequencing used PBMCs. Receptors were obtained from a woman between 18 and 29 years old in good health.

The chain couples TRBV20-1 to TRBJ2-7, with 7 bases matching TRBD1. Germline assignment: CDR1 DFQATT and CDR2 SNEGSKA (reference sequence). The CDR3 consists of 13 residues. V gave up 5 bases and J gave up 3 bases; unmatched junction bases: 7. This CDR3 is CSAGTGQIYEQYF. In DNA form, the CDR3 reads TGCAGTGCTGGAACGGGACAGATCTACGAGCAGTACTTC.

This clonotype was counted between two and nine times. The CDR3 nucleotides are TGTGCCAGCAGTTACAGAATGGGACTAGCGGGAGGCTATGAGCAGTTCTTC. Translation: CASSYRMGLAGGYEQFF. The chain couples TRBV6-2 or TRBV6-3 to TRBJ2-1, with 15 bases that match TRBD2. The CDR3 has 17 residues. Trimming at V came to 2 bases and at J to 8 bases, leaving 7 bases not matched to a gene. The V gene's germline CDR1 is MNHEY and CDR2 SVGEGT.

This clonotype was picked up a small number of times. V and J are TRBV7-8 and TRBJ1-4, with no clear D. The CDR3 spans 14 residues. V was clipped by 5 bases and J by 4 bases, with 11 bases between them. The V gene's germline CDR1 is SGHVS and CDR2 FQNEAQ. CDR3 DNA sequence: TGTGCCAGCAGCATAGACATACGTAATGAAAAACTGTTTTTT. Amino acid sequence: CASSIDIRNEKLFF.

CDR3 sequence reads: CASSLAIAGELFF. The CDR3, as DNA: TGTGCCAGCAGCTTAGCGATAGCCGGGGAGCTGTTTTTT. This chain connects TRBV7-6 to TRBJ2-2; D is uncertain. CDR3 length: 13 residues. V was shortened by 0 bases and J by 6 bases, with 5 bases between the two germline ends. Germline-derived CDR1 and CDR2 are SGHVS and FNYEAQ.

This clonotype has a handful of counts. The chain links TRBV9 to TRBJ2-3; no clear D. Germline V lookup: CDR1 SGDLS, CDR2 YYNGEE. Trimming left V 4 bases short and J 2 bases short, with 17 bases between. The CDR3 has 16 residues. In DNA, the CDR3 is TGTGCCAGCAGCCAAGGAGAACTCCCCAACACAGATACGCAGTATTTT. This gives the protein CASSQGELPNTDTQYF.

This chain connects TRBV6-1 to TRBJ2-3, with D tentatively TRBD2 (6 bases). Germline loops: CDR1 MNHNS, CDR2 SASEGT. The CDR3 spans 14 residues. The ends were cut back, 6 bases at V and 6 bases at J, with 16 bases in the middle. For the CDR3, the DNA is TGTGCCAGCAGCCCCGGGGGTGCCCGCGATACGCAGTATTTT. Amino acids: CASSPGGARDTQYF.

This clonotype was found a few times. The chain employs TRBV6-1 and TRBJ1-2, with TRBD1 matching 8 bases. The CDR3 totals 13 residues. The V and J ends lost 6 bases and 5 bases, in that order; junction bases with no gene match: 5. The germline V gene encodes CDR1 MNHNS and CDR2 SASEGT. The CDR3 spells CASSPDREYGYTF. The CDR3 DNA reads TGTGCCAGCAGCCCGGACAGGGAATATGGCTACACCTTC.

The genes are TRBV12-3 or TRBV12-4 and TRBJ1-1; 7 positions agree with TRBD1. The CDR3 has 14 amino acids. The junction had 7 bases not matched to a gene; V was cut back by 5 bases and J by 4 bases. CDR3 protein: CASSLRGPRTEAFF. In DNA form, the CDR3 reads TGTGCCAGCAGTCTTAGGGGGCCCCGCACTGAAGCTTTCTTT.

The chain recombines TRBV20-1 with TRBJ2-5; 12 bases line up with TRBD2. V shed 5 bases, J shed 7 bases, and the junction held 11 bases outside the gene matches. Germline V gives CDR1 DFQATT, CDR2 SNEGSKA (reference sequence). This CDR3 spans 15 amino acids. Written as DNA, the CDR3 is TGCAGTGCTGTTAACCCGACTAGCGGGAGCGGGACCCAGTACTTC. It encodes CSAVNPTSGSGTQYF.

The chain is built from TRBV12-3 or TRBV12-4 and TRBJ1-1, with D maybe TRBD1 (6 bases). The CDR3 runs to 13 residues. Deletions cut 3 bases from V and 11 bases from J, with 16 bases between. CDR3 amino acids: CASSFWDGGMAFF. CDR3 in DNA: TGTGCCAGCAGTTTTTGGGATGGGGGCATGGCTTTCTTT.

This clonotype was observed a handful of times. The chain carries TRBV7-2 and TRBJ2-7; the D call may be TRBD1 or TRBD2 (5 bases each). The CDR3 totals 14 residues. V lost 9 bases and J 2 bases, leaving 17 bases between the germline ends. Germline CDR1 is SGHTA and CDR2 is FQGNSA. The DNA of the CDR3 is TGTGCCAGTTCTGGCTGGGACGGAACCTACGAGCAGTACTTC. Protein sequence: CASSGWDGTYEQYF.

Ten or more counts support this clonotype. The J gene is TRBJ2-2, the V gene TRBV5-1; D gene unclear. V lost 4 bases and J lost 4, with 11 bases in between. CDR3 length equals 14 residues. Germline V gene sequence: CDR1 SGHRS, CDR2 YFSETQ. CDR3 coding DNA: TGCGCCAGCAGCGTGGACCTATTCACCGGGGAGCTGTTTTTT. Protein sequence: CASSVDLFTGELFF.

This clonotype has just a few counts. The rearrangement uses TRBV7-2 and TRBJ1-3; D is uncertain. The V end lost 5 bases, the J end lost 0 bases, and 5 bases lay between the germline ends. The CDR3 is 13 amino acids. Germline V lookup: CDR1 SGHTA, CDR2 FQGNSA. The CDR3 region is CASSESSGNTIYF. DNA of the CDR3: TGTGCCAGCAGCGAAAGCTCTGGAAACACCATATATTTT.

This clonotype was found a few times. This chain connects TRBV10-3 to TRBJ2-5; 8 positions agree with TRBD1. Germline V gene sequence: CDR1 ENHRY, CDR2 SYGVKD. The V gene end was trimmed by 9 bases and the J gene end by 4 bases; junction bases not matched to a gene: 4. This CDR3 comprises 12 residues. The CDR3 DNA is TGTGCCATTGGGACAGGAAGAGAGACCCAGTACTTC. Translation: CAIGTGRETQYF.

The table lists this clonotype with a few counts. The chain links TRBV6-1 to TRBJ2-7; tentative D call: TRBD1 (6 bases). V was pared by 8 bases and J by 2 bases, with 19 bases between. Per germline, CDR1 MNHNS and CDR2 SASEGT. The CDR3 is 15 amino acids. The CDR3 reads CASFPGWGLTYEQYF. The CDR3 nucleotides read TGTGCCAGCTTCCCCGGGTGGGGGCTAACCTACGAGCAGTACTTC.

This clonotype showed up just a few times. The V gene is TRBV15, the J gene TRBJ2-2; D unclear. Between the trimmed V and J ends, which lost 1 base and 0 bases, there was a span of 3 bases. The CDR3 loop spans 14 amino acids. Germline CDR1 is LNHNV and CDR2 is YYDKDF (reference sequence). DNA for the CDR3: TGTGCCACCAGCAGAGGAGCGAACACCGGGGAGCTGTTTTTT. This translates into CATSRGANTGELFF.

The chain couples TRBV3-1 to TRBJ1-2, with D perhaps TRBD1 (6 bases). Germline CDR1 and CDR2: LGHDT and YNNKEL (reference sequence). V shed 1 base and J shed 3 bases, with 12 bases lying between them. The CDR3 runs to 15 residues. The CDR3 sequence: CASSQGAGGYYGYTF. The DNA for the CDR3 is TGTGCCAGCAGCCAAGGTGCCGGGGGCTACTATGGCTACACCTTC.

In this sample, this clonotype turned up a few times. V is TRBV7-8 and J is TRBJ2-7; D is unclear. This CDR3 has 12 amino acids. V was trimmed by 1 base and J by 5 bases, leaving 6 bases between them. The V gene's germline CDR1 is SGHVS and CDR2 FQNEAQ. The CDR3 sequence is CASSLETHEQYF. The CDR3 DNA is TGTGCCAGCAGCTTAGAAACCCACGAGCAGTACTTC.

In its sample, this clonotype was seen a few times. The rearrangement links TRBV12-3 or TRBV12-4 to TRBJ2-7, with 9 bases aligning to TRBD2. The CDR3 loop spans 13 amino acids. V dropped 6 bases and J dropped 6; count of bases not matched to a gene: 6. The CDR3 DNA follows: TGTGCCAGCAGACCGGGACTAGCAGGCGAGCAGTACTTC. Its translation is CASRPGLAGEQYF.

The chain uses TRBV6-6 and TRBJ2-7; D is possibly TRBD1 (6 bases). Germline V gene sequence: CDR1 MNHNY, CDR2 SVGAGI (reference sequence). The CDR3 has 13 residues. V lost 5 bases, J lost 7 bases, and 15 bases lay in between. This CDR3 reads CASSGGRVREQYF. CDR3 nucleotides: TGTGCCAGCAGTGGGGGCAGGGTGAGGGAGCAGTACTTC.

The chain combines TRBV12-3 or TRBV12-4 with TRBJ2-5; TRBD2 matches 11 bases. V lost 2 bases and J lost 6; bases outside the gene matches: 8. This CDR3 is 16 amino acids long. The CDR3 is CASSLMTSGTRQTQYF. The CDR3 DNA follows: TGTGCCAGCAGTTTAATGACTAGCGGGACACGACAGACCCAGTACTTC.

In its sample, this clonotype was seen a few times. The chain combines TRBV20-1 with TRBJ2-3; D possibly corresponds to TRBD1 (6 bases). Trimming pared 0 bases from V and 3 bases from J, leaving 10 bases between. Looked up from germline, CDR1 is DFQATT and CDR2 is SNEGSKA (reference sequence). The CDR3 consists of 14 residues. CDR3 loop: CSAREGARTDTQYF. The CDR3 nucleotides read TGCAGTGCTAGAGAGGGGGCGAGGACAGATACGCAGTATTTT.

The genes are TRBV5-8 and TRBJ2-1; a weak D match, TRBD2 (5 bases). V lost 6 bases and J lost 4, with 23 bases in between. Germline V gene data show CDR1 as SGHTS and CDR2 as YDEGEE. This CDR3 comprises 17 residues. CDR3 nucleotide sequence: TGTGCCAGCATACCAATGAGAACTAGTTTGACTTACAATGAGCAGTTCTTC. Its protein is CASIPMRTSLTYNEQFF.

This clonotype turned up a few times. CDR3 sequence: CASSLFGEAFF. CDR3 nucleotide sequence: TGTGCCAGCAGCTTATTCGGGGAAGCTTTCTTT. The rearrangement links TRBV7-2 to TRBJ1-1; D is uncertain. Germline V CDR1 and CDR2: SGHTA, FQGNSA. The V end was cut by 2 bases, the J end by 8 bases, with 6 bases between. This CDR3 has 11 residues.

The chain recombines TRBV5-1 with TRBJ1-4; 7 bases match TRBD1. Germline V lookup: CDR1 SGHRS, CDR2 YFSETQ. With V trimmed by 2 bases and J by 2 bases, 3 bases remained unmatched. The CDR3 has 15 amino acids. DNA of the CDR3: TGCGCCAGCAGCTTACAGGGGTTGACTAATGAAAAACTGTTTTTT. It yields the protein CASSLQGLTNEKLFF. Drawing the rest from reference TRBV5-1 and TRBJ1-4, the complete variable domain is KAGVTQTPRYLIKTRGQQVTLSCSPISGHRSVSWYQQTPGQGLQFLFEYFSETQRNKGNFPGRFSGRQFSNSRSEMNVSTLELGDSALYLCASSLQGLTNEKLFFGSGTQLSVL.

This clonotype occurred a few times. This chain links TRBV6-1 with TRBJ2-5; 7 nucleotides line up with TRBD1. CDR1 is MNHNS, CDR2 SASEGT, per germline. This CDR3 region has 13 residues. Losses at the gene ends were 10 bases for V and 2 bases for J; bases not matched to a gene: 7. CDR3 region: CATRWTGQETQYF. The DNA of the CDR3 is TGTGCCACGCGATGGACAGGTCAAGAGACCCAGTACTTC.

The genes are TRBV7-9 and TRBJ1-2; the D is unclear. Germline V lookup: CDR1 SEHNR, CDR2 FQNEAQ (reference sequence). The CDR3 runs to 14 residues. V dropped 2 bases and J dropped 7 bases, with 14 bases sitting between them. CDR3 sequence (DNA): TGTGCCAGCAGCTTAATCGTGGAGAGTGGTGGCTACACCTTC. Its protein product is CASSLIVESGGYTF.

The chain carries TRBV12-3 or TRBV12-4 and TRBJ2-5, with a tentative D call TRBD1 (5 bases). This CDR3 contains 16 residues. The V gene lost 7 bases and the J gene lost 1 base, with 19 bases spanning the gap. The CDR3 is CASNLWGQGSQETQYF. The CDR3 DNA is TGTGCCAGCAACCTCTGGGGCCAGGGCAGCCAAGAGACCCAGTACTTC.

A few counts support this clonotype. The V gene is TRBV5-1, the J gene TRBJ2-1, with 7 bases that match TRBD2. The CDR3 contains 15 residues. The V gene end was trimmed by 4 bases and the J gene end by 4 bases; junction bases not matched to a gene: 8. Germline V gene sequence: CDR1 SGHRS, CDR2 YFSETQ. This chain's CDR3 is CASSPQRDYYNEQFF. CDR3 bases: TGCGCCAGCAGCCCGCAGCGGGACTATTACAATGAGCAGTTCTTC.

The V call is TRBV6-1, the J call TRBJ1-2; 8 bases match TRBD1. Germline V gives CDR1 MNHNS, CDR2 SASEGT. V shed 8 bases and J 3 bases; nucleotides not matched to a gene: 5. The CDR3 sequence is 13 residues long. CDR3 nucleotide sequence: TGTGCCAGCGGACAGGGTACGGACTATGGCTACACCTTC. It codes for CASGQGTDYGYTF.